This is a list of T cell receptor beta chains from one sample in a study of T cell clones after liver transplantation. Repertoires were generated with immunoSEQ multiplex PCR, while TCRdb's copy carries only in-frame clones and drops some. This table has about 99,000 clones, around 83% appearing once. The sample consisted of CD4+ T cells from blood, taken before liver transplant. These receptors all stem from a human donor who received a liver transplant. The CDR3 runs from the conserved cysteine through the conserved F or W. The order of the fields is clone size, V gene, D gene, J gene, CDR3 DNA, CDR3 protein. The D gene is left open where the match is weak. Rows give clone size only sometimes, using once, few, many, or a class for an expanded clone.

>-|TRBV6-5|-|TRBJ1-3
TGTGCCAGCAGGGCCGAGGGCGGTGGAAACACCATATATTTT
CASRAEGGGNTIYF
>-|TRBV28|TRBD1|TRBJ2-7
TGTGCCAGCAGCACCCAAATAGGGGGCGAGGTAGCCTACGAGCAGTACTTC
CASSTQIGGEVAYEQYF
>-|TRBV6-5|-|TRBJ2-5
TGTGCCAGCAGATCCCCGACAGGGAGGAAGACCCAGTACTTC
CASRSPTGRKTQYF
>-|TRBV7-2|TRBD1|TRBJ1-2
TGTGCCAGCAGCGACAACAGGGGCAGCTATGGCTACACCTTC
CASSDNRGSYGYTF
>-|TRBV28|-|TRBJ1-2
TGTGCCAGCAGACCACCCGCAGCCGGAGGAGGGTATGGCTACACCTTC
CASRPPAAGGGYGYTF
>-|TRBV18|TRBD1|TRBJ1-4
TGTGCCAGCTCACCGGGGGACAGGGGCCTTGATAATGAAAAACTGTTTTTT
CASSPGDRGLDNEKLFF
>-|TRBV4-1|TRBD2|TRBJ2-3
TGCGCCAGCAGCTCCCCCGGGACTAGAAACACAGATACGCAGTATTTT
CASSSPGTRNTDTQYF
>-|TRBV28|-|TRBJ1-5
TGTGCCAGCAGTCCACAGGGAAATAGGAATCAGCCCCAGCATTTT
CASSPQGNRNQPQHF
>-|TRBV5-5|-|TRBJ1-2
TGTGCCAGCAGCTTATCTGGGGCCGAAAGGTATGGCTACACCTTC
CASSLSGAERYGYTF
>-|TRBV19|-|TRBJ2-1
TGTGCCAGTAGCATGTTGGGTACCTGGGAGAATGAGCAGTTCTTC
CASSMLGTWENEQFF
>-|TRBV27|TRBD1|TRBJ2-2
TGTGCCAGCAGGACAGGGGACAACACCGGGGAGCTGTTTTTT
CASRTGDNTGELFF
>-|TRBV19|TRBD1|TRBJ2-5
TGTGCCAGTAAGACAGGGGCGTCCGAGACCCAGTACTTC
CASKTGASETQYF
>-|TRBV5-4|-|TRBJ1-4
TGTGCCAGCAGCTTGAGAGGGGCTCTAGCAACTAATGAAAAACTGTTTTTT
CASSLRGALATNEKLFF
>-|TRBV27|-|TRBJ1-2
TGTGCCAGCAGTTTAGGAGGGGCCCAAACTAACTATGGCTACACCTTC
CASSLGGAQTNYGYTF
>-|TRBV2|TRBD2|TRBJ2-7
TGTGCCAGCCTTCATGGACTAGCGGGAGTCCGTAGCCACGAGCAGTACTTC
CASLHGLAGVRSHEQYF
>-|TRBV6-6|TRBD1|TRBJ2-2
TGTGCCACCCGAGACCCAGGACAGGGGATTACCGGGGAGCTGTTTTTT
CATRDPGQGITGELFF
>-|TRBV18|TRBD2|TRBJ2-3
TGTGCCAGCTCACGGACTAGCGGGGGGGCCGGGGATACGCAGTATTTT
CASSRTSGGAGDTQYF
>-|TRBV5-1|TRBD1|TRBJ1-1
TGCGCCAGCAGTTCCTGGACAGGGAAGAACACTGAAGCTTTCTTT
CASSSWTGKNTEAFF
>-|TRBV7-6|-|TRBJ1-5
TGTGCCAGCAGCTTAGCGGGACAAGGCAATCAGCCCCAGCATTTT
CASSLAGQGNQPQHF
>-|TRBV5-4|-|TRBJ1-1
TGTGCCAGCAGCATGCAGGAGACAGAAGCTTTCTTT
CASSMQETEAFF
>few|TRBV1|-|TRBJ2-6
TGCACCAGCAGCAAAGAAAGTCGGGCCAACGTCCTGACTTTC
CTSSKESRANVLTF
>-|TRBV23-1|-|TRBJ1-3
TGCGCCAGCAGTCAATCGTTTGCTGCCCCTGGAAACACCATATATTTT
CASSQSFAAPGNTIYF
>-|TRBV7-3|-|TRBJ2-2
TGTGCCAGCAGCTACATCACCGGGGAGCTGTTTTTT
CASSYITGELFF
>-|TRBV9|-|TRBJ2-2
TGTGCCACCCAACGTGGGCAATCGAACACCGGGGAGCTGTTTTTT
CATQRGQSNTGELFF
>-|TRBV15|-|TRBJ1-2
TGTGCCACCAGCAGAACATCGGTCGGCGGCTACACCTTC
CATSRTSVGGYTF
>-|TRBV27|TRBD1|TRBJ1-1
TGTGCCAGCAGGCTGACAGGGGGCACTGAAGCTTTCTTT
CASRLTGGTEAFF
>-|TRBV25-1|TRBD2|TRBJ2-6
TGTGCCAGCAGTGCCGCCGGGGAGGGCGGGGTCCTGACTTTC
CASSAAGEGGVLTF
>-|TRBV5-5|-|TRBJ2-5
TGTGCCAGCAGCTTGGAAGGTAGAGGAGAGACCCAGTACTTC
CASSLEGRGETQYF
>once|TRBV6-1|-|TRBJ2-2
TGTGCCAGCTCAGCCAAGTCGAACACCGGGGAGCTGTTTTTT
CASSAKSNTGELFF
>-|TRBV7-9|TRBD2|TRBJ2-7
TGTGCCAGCAGCCCCGGGACTAGCGGAAGGAGCTCCTACGAGCAGTACTTC
CASSPGTSGRSSYEQYF
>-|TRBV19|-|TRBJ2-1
TGTGCCAGTAGTGCCGGGCAGAACTCCTACAATGAGCAGTTCTTC
CASSAGQNSYNEQFF
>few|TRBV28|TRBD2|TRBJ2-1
TGTGCCAGCAGTTTAGGGTCTAGCGGGGGGGTTCTCAATGAGCAGTTCTTC
CASSLGSSGGVLNEQFF
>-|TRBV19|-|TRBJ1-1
TGTGCCAGTACCCCCTTGGGGGGCTCGAGACAGGCTTTCTTT
CASTPLGGSRQAFF
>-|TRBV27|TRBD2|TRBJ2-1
TGTGCCAGCAACCCGGCCGGGGGGGCCGTTGAGCAGTTCTTC
CASNPAGGAVEQFF
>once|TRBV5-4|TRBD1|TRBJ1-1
TGTGCCAGCAGAAGGACAGGGGACACTGAAGCTTTCTTT
CASRRTGDTEAFF
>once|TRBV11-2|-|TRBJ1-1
TGTGCCAGCAGCATACTGAACACTGAAGCTTTCTTT
CASSILNTEAFF
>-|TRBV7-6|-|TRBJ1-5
TGTGCCAGCAGCTTATTGGGGGTAAGCAATCAGCCCCAGCATTTT
CASSLLGVSNQPQHF
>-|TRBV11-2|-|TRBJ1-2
TGTGCCAGCAGCTCGCAGATTAACTATGGCTACACCTTC
CASSSQINYGYTF
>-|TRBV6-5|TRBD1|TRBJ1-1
TGTGCCAGCAGTTACCTTGGGACAGGGGGTAAAGCTTTCTTT
CASSYLGTGGKAFF
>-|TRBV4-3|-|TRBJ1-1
TGCGCCAGCAGCCAGGAGACCGGGGGTCCTGAAGCTTTCTTT
CASSQETGGPEAFF
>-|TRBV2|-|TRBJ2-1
TGTGCCAGCAGTGAAGAGGTCGGCAGGGAGCAGTTCTTC
CASSEEVGREQFF
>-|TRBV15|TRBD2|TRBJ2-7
TGTGCCACCAGCAGAGTCGGGGGGTCCTACGAGCAGTACTTC
CATSRVGGSYEQYF
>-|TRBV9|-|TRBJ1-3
TGTGCCAGCAGCGTAGCGTATACGGGGAGCACCATATATTTT
CASSVAYTGSTIYF
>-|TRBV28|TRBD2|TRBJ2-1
TGTGCCAGCAGTTTACTCAAGGGGACTAGTTTCTTCAATGAGCAGTTCTTC
CASSLLKGTSFFNEQFF
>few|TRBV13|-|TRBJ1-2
TGTGCCAGCAGTCGGGGGGAGGGACTCTCCCCGGACAGAACCTATGGCTACACCTTC
CASSRGEGLSPDRTYGYTF
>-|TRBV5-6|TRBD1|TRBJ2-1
TGTGCCAGCAGCGAACAGGGGTTCTCCTACAATGAGCAGTTCTTC
CASSEQGFSYNEQFF
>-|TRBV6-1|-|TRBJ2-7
TGTGCCAGCAGCAAATTACAGGGTTGGGACGAGCAGTACTTC
CASSKLQGWDEQYF
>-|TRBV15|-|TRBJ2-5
TGTGCCACCAGCAGAGATGATGGGGAGACCCAGTACTTC
CATSRDDGETQYF
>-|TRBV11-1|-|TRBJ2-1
TGTGCCAGCTCAACTAGGATGAATGAGCAGTTCTTC
CASSTRMNEQFF
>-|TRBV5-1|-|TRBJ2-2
TGTGCCAGCCGCTCGACAGGGAACACCGGGGAGCTGTTTTTT
CASRSTGNTGELFF
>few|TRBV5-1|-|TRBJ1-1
TGCGCCAGCAGCTTGGACCGGGTGGGCACTGAAGCTTTCTTT
CASSLDRVGTEAFF
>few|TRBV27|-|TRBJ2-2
TGTGCCAGCAGTTTCCAAGGGGGGGCCACCGGGGAGCTGTTTTTT
CASSFQGGATGELFF